Each of the 4 T cell receptor beta chains below was sequenced from the same sample in a study of shared clonotypes between healthy human individuals (dated by TCRdb to between 2020 and 2021). Libraries came from the immunoSEQ multiplex PCR assay. The source is immuneACCESS, and TCRdb retained only in-frame sequences with V and J called. Part of the clones is not carried over; for the studies checked, unresolved V genes explain less than half of this, and the remainder is unexplained. The sample has approximately 1,000,000 clones on record, approximately 80% of them singletons. Roughly 0.9% of the sample is held by the ten biggest clonotypes. Material for sequencing was memory CD4+ T cells from PBMCs. The sample's cell subset or site label is to be understood as: CD45RA-negative fraction. These receptors came from a man younger than 35 in good health. Some clones in this sample may be carry-over from other donors' samples.

Here the CDR3 DNA reads TGTGCCAGCAGCTCCCTTGGGGACAGCCCATACGAGCAGTACTTC. Translation: CASSSLGDSPYEQYF. The chain has TRBV28 and TRBJ2-7; 7 nucleotides agree with TRBD1. The germline gives CDR1 MDHEN, CDR2 SYDVKM. V was pared by 6 bases and J by 4 bases, with 12 bases of the junction left unmatched. There are 15 residues in the CDR3.

This clone was seen many times. The rearrangement uses TRBV14 and TRBJ2-7, with 11 bases fitting TRBD1. Germline V gives CDR1 SGHDN, CDR2 FVKESK. V lost 4 bases and J lost 6; bases outside the gene matches: 8. The CDR3 runs to 15 residues. In DNA form, the CDR3 reads TGTGCCAGCAGCCCCCAAGGGACAGGGGGGAGCGAGCAGTACTTC. Amino acids: CASSPQGTGGSEQYF.

This clone came up once. This sequence joins TRBV10-2 and TRBJ2-7; TRBD2 agrees at 10 bases. The CDR3 is made up of 17 amino acids. J was trimmed by 3 bases and V by 6 bases; bases with no gene match: 14. The germline V gene encodes CDR1 WSHSY and CDR2 SAAADI. The CDR3: CASRGGAGGPSYYEQYF. The CDR3 DNA is TGCGCCAGCAGGGGGGGAGCGGGAGGGCCTTCCTACTACGAGCAGTACTTC.

This clone occurred once. This chain uses TRBV18 with TRBJ1-2; 7 nucleotides match TRBD1. With 6 bases clipped from V and 6 bases from J, the junction kept 7 bases outside the gene matches. CDR1 KGHSH and CDR2 LQKENI come from the germline V gene. CDR3 size: 13 residues. CDR3 sequence reads: CASSSRTGDGYTF. The CDR3 region has the DNA TGTGCCAGCTCGTCTCGTACAGGGGATGGCTACACCTTC.